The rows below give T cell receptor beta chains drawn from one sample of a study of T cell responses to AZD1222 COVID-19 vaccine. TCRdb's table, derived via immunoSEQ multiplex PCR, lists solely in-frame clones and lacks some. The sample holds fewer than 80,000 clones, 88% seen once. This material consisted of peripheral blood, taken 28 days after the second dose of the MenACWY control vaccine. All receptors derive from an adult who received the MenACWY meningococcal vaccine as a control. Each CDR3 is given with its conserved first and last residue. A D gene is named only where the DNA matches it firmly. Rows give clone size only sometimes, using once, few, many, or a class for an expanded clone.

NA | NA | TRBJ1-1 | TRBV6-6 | CASSGGRMNTEAFF | TGTGCCAGCAGTGGGGGACGGATGAACACTGAAGCTTTCTTT
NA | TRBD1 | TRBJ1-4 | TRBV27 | CASSRDSWPGGNEKLFF | TGTGCCAGCAGCCGGGACAGCTGGCCCGGGGGTAATGAAAAACTGTTTTTT
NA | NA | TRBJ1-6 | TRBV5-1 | CASSFWGADNSPLHF | TGCGCCAGCAGCTTTTGGGGGGCTGATAATTCACCCCTCCACTTT
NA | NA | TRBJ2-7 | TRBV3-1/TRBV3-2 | CASSKGTSAIEQYF | TGTGCCAGCAGCAAAGGGACATCCGCAATCGAGCAGTACTTC
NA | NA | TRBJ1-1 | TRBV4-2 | CASSQDNKILAFF | TGTGCCAGCAGCCAAGATAACAAAATCTTGGCTTTCTTT
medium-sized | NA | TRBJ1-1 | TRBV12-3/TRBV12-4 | CASSFGITEAFF | TGTGCCAGCAGTTTCGGTATAACTGAAGCTTTCTTT
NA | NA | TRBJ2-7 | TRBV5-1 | CASSLGHEGSYEQYF | TGCGCCAGCAGCCTGGGGCACGAGGGCTCCTACGAGCAGTACTTC
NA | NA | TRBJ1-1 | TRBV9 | CASRFRGPNTEAFF | TGTGCCAGCAGGTTTAGAGGGCCGAACACTGAAGCTTTCTTT
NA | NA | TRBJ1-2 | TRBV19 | CATRDQGPYGYTF | TGTGCCACTCGGGATCAGGGCCCCTATGGCTACACCTTC
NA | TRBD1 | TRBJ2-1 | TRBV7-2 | CASSRTGTGSSYNEQFF | TGTGCCAGCAGCCGGACCGGGACAGGGAGTTCCTACAATGAGCAGTTCTTC
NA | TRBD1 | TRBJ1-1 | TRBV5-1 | CASSPRQGRDTEAFF | TGCGCCAGCAGCCCCAGACAGGGCCGGGACACTGAAGCTTTCTTT
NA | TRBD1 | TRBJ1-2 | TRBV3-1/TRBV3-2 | CASSQIQGGRDGYTF | TGTGCCAGCAGCCAGATACAGGGGGGGAGGGATGGCTACACCTTC
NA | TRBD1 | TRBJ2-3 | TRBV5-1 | CASSSQGARADTQYF | TGCGCCAGCAGCTCACAGGGGGCGAGGGCAGATACGCAGTATTTT
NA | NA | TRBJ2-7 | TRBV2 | CASSPSAGYVYEQYF | TGTGCCAGCAGCCCGTCGGCAGGGTATGTCTACGAGCAGTACTTC
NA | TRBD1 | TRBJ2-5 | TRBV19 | CASSIFWGQQETQYF | TGTGCCAGTAGTATTTTCTGGGGACAGCAAGAGACCCAGTACTTC
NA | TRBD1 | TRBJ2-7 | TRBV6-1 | CASSLRTGAYEQYF | TGTGCCAGCAGTCTTAGGACAGGGGCCTACGAGCAGTACTTC
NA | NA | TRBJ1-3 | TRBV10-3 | CAISDNGRNSGNTIYF | TGTGCCATCAGTGATAACGGAAGAAACTCTGGAAACACCATATATTTT
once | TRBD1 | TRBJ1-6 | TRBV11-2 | CASSHSSEGTDNSPLHF | TGTGCCAGCAGCCACTCCAGCGAGGGGACAGATAATTCACCCCTCCACTTT
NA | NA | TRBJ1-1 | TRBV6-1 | CASSEAGRTEAFF | TGTGCCAGCAGTGAAGCAGGGAGGACTGAAGCTTTCTTT
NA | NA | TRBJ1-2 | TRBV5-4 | CASSELTGDYGYTF | TGTGCCAGCAGCGAACTTACGGGAGACTATGGCTACACCTTC
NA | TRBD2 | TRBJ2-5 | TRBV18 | CASSPPRGTSGGLQETQYF | TGTGCCAGCTCACCACCTCGGGGGACTAGCGGGGGATTACAAGAGACCCAGTACTTC
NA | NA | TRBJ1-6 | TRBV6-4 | CASSGYAGGNSPLHF | TGTGCCAGCAGTGGGTACGCGGGGGGCAATTCACCCCTCCACTTT
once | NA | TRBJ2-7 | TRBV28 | CASSFALDSLTYEQYF | TGTGCCAGCAGTTTCGCTTTGGACAGCCTCACCTACGAGCAGTACTTC
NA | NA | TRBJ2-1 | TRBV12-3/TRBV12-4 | CASGLRADNEQFF | TGTGCCAGCGGGCTGAGGGCGGACAATGAGCAGTTCTTC
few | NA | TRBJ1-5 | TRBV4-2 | CASSQVPAGRGNQPQHF | TGTGCCAGCAGCCAAGTCCCCGCTGGCAGGGGCAATCAGCCCCAGCATTTT
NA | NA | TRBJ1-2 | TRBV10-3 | CAISAGGTNYGYTF | TGTGCCATCAGTGCTGGGGGGACTAACTATGGCTACACCTTC
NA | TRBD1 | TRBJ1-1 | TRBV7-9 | CASSHPQGAANTEAFF | TGTGCCAGCAGCCATCCCCAGGGGGCGGCTAACACTGAAGCTTTCTTT
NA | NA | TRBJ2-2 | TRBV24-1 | CATSDLRDTGELFF | TGTGCCACCAGTGATTTGAGGGACACCGGGGAGCTGTTTTTT
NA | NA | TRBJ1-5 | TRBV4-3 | CASSQDHVNSNQPQHF | TGCGCCAGCAGCCAAGATCACGTTAATAGCAATCAGCCCCAGCATTTT
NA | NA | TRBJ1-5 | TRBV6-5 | CASSWGGIGQPQHF | TGTGCCAGCAGTTGGGGGGGGATAGGACAGCCCCAGCATTTT
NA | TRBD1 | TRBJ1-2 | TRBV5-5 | CASSLAQGADYGYTF | TGTGCCAGCAGCTTGGCCCAGGGGGCGGACTATGGCTACACCTTC
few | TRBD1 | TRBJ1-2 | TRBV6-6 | CASRSRDSYGYTF | TGTGCCAGCAGATCACGGGACAGCTATGGCTACACCTTC
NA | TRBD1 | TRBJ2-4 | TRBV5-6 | CASRPGTDLAKNIQYF | TGTGCCAGCAGACCCGGGACAGACCTAGCCAAAAACATTCAGTACTTC
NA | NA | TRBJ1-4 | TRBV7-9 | CASSNLGWEKLFF | TGTGCCAGCAGCAACCTGGGTTGGGAAAAACTGTTTTTT
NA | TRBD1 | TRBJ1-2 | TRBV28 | CASSSPQGAPYGYTF | TGTGCCAGCAGTTCACCACAGGGGGCTCCCTATGGCTACACCTTC
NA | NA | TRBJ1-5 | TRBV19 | CASSTGGVYSNQPQHF | TGTGCCAGTAGTACGGGGGGCGTTTATAGCAATCAGCCCCAGCATTTT
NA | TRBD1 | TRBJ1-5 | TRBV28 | CASSPPGTGATLPQHF | TGTGCCAGCAGTCCGCCCGGGACAGGGGCCACGTTGCCCCAGCATTTT
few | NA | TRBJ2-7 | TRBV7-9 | CASSLAVGAYEQYF | TGTGCCAGCAGCTTAGCCGTCGGGGCCTACGAGCAGTACTTC
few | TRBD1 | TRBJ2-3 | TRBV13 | CASSLLGTGSTDTQYF | TGTGCCAGCAGCTTATTGGGGACAGGGTCGACAGATACGCAGTATTTT